These 22 T cell receptor beta chains were all obtained from the same sample, sequenced in a study of cytomegalovirus exposure and HLA in healthy donors. Profiled with immunoSEQ multiplex PCR; TCRdb holds only in-frame clones, not every one. The sample comprises 100,000 to 130,000 clones, around 82% of which are singletons, and 3% to 3.5% rests with the top ten. Sequencing was carried out using PBMCs. These receptor sequences come from a woman aged 18-29 years in good health and CMV-seronegative.

V usage is TRBV9 and J usage is TRBJ1-5, with TRBD1 matching 8 bases. This CDR3 is 14 amino acids long. Germline V gene lookup returns CDR1 SGDLS and CDR2 YYNGEE. The V gene end was trimmed by 2 bases and the J gene end by 4 bases; junction bases not matched to a gene: 2. The CDR3 nucleotides read TGTGCCAGCAGCGTGGGACAGGCAAATCAGCCCCAGCATTTT. This codes for CASSVGQANQPQHF.

The J gene is TRBJ1-1, the V gene TRBV11-2, with unresolved D. V was clipped by 6 bases and J by 10 bases, with 21 bases between them. The length of the CDR3 is 14 residues. The germline V gene has CDR1 SGHAT and CDR2 FQNNGV. This chain's CDR3 is CASRPLLGGLGAFF. In DNA, the CDR3 is TGTGCCAGCAGACCCCTCCTTGGAGGGCTAGGAGCTTTCTTT.

The V gene is TRBV14, the J gene TRBJ2-2, with D possibly matching TRBD2 (6 bases). Trimming cost V 2 bases and J 4 bases, with 8 bases left between them. This CDR3 is built from 14 residues. Per germline, CDR1 SGHDN and CDR2 FVKESK. The DNA of the CDR3 is TGTGCCAGCAGCCAATTGGGGGGCACCGGGGAGCTGTTTTTT. This sequence encodes CASSQLGGTGELFF.

This rearrangement joins TRBV7-9 to TRBJ2-7; tentatively, D is TRBD1 (6 bases). This CDR3 contains 14 residues. Germline-derived CDR1 and CDR2 are SEHNR and FQNEAQ (reference sequence). The germline V and J ends were trimmed by 6 bases and 2 bases, with 14 bases remaining between them. The CDR3 protein is CASSSGQTPYEQYF. Here the CDR3 DNA reads TGTGCCAGCAGTTCAGGACAGACACCCTACGAGCAGTACTTC.

The gene calls are TRBV5-1 and TRBJ2-3; the D gene is possibly TRBD2 (5 bases). There are 15 residues in the CDR3. Trimming took 3 bases from V and 4 from J, leaving 15 bases between them. Germline V gene lookup returns CDR1 SGHRS and CDR2 YFSETQ. The CDR3 sequence is CASSSLPDLPDTQYF. The CDR3 DNA sequence: TGCGCCAGCAGCTCCCTGCCGGACTTACCAGATACGCAGTATTTT.

The chain recombines TRBV4-1 with TRBJ1-1; D not resolved. The V gene's germline CDR1 is MGHRA and CDR2 YSYEKL. V lost 0 bases, J lost 4 bases, and 18 bases lay in between. There are 17 residues in the CDR3. CDR3 region: CASSQEEGRSLSTEAFF. CDR3 coding DNA: TGCGCCAGCAGCCAAGAGGAAGGGAGGAGTTTGAGCACTGAAGCTTTCTTT.

This sequence joins TRBV28 and TRBJ1-5, with unresolved D. This CDR3 spans 12 amino acids. V was pared by 3 bases and J by 4 bases, with 4 bases between. Looked up from germline, CDR1 is MDHEN and CDR2 is SYDVKM. The CDR3: CASSFLNQPQHF. DNA for the CDR3: TGTGCCAGCAGTTTTTTAAATCAGCCCCAGCATTTT.

The chain is built from TRBV6-1 and TRBJ2-7, with TRBD2 identical over 13 bases. The V segment lost 3 bases and the J segment 3 bases; nucleotides outside the gene matches: 2. The CDR3 runs to 15 residues. Germline values: CDR1 MNHNS, CDR2 SASEGT. Written as DNA, the CDR3 is TGTGCCAGCAGTGAGGGACTAGCGGGATACTACGAGCAGTACTTC. Protein product: CASSEGLAGYYEQYF.

This clone was observed a single time. The chain is built from TRBV7-3 and TRBJ1-4, with D uncertain. Germline-derived CDR1 and CDR2 are SGHTA and FQGTGA. V was clipped by 5 bases and J by 3 bases, with 13 bases between them. The CDR3 is 15 residues long. CDR3: CASSASGSPNEKLFF. The CDR3 bases are TGTGCCAGCAGCGCCTCAGGTTCTCCTAATGAAAAACTGTTTTTT. The full variable domain, in which reference TRBV7-3 and TRBJ1-4 provide the parts outside the CDR3, is GAGVSQTPSNKVTEKGKYVELRCDPISGHTALYWYRQSLGQGPEFLIYFQGTGAADDSGLPNDRFFAVRPEGSVSTLKIQRTERGDSAVYLCASSASGSPNEKLFFGSGTQLSVL.

V and J are TRBV9 and TRBJ2-7; tentatively, D is TRBD1 (6 bases). CDR1 and CDR2 (germline): SGDLS, YYNGEE. With 0 bases removed from V and 6 bases from J, the gap between germline ends came to 13 bases. CDR3 size: 14 residues. CDR3 sequence (DNA): TGTGCCAGCAGCGTAGGAAACGGACAGTTCGAGCAGTACTTC. It is translated as CASSVGNGQFEQYF.

The V and J genes are TRBV28 and TRBJ1-1; the match to TRBD1 covers 9 bases. V gave up 3 bases and J gave up 4 bases; unmatched junction bases: 9. The CDR3 is 16 amino acids. Looked up from germline, CDR1 is MDHEN and CDR2 is SYDVKM. The CDR3: CASSLTGGPRGTEAFF. The CDR3 DNA reads TGTGCCAGCAGTTTGACAGGGGGTCCACGTGGCACTGAAGCTTTCTTT.

The chain links TRBV5-5 to TRBJ2-7, with D maybe TRBD2 (6 bases). The CDR3 covers 13 residues. V was trimmed by 1 base and J by 6 bases, leaving 11 bases between them. Germline V CDR1 and CDR2: SGHKS, YYEKEE (reference sequence). The DNA for the CDR3 is TGTGCCAGCAGCTTGTCGGGGGTTGGCGAGCAGTACTTC. Translated, it gives CASSLSGVGEQYF.

This clone was recorded only once. The chain recombines TRBV19 with TRBJ1-2, with a possible D match to TRBD1 (5 bases). The V end was cut by 6 bases, the J end by 5 bases, with 16 bases between. The CDR3 consists of 14 residues. Germline CDR1 and CDR2: LNHDA and SQIVND (reference sequence). The CDR3 spells CASSSGTGSYGYTF. Written as DNA, the CDR3 is TGTGCCAGTAGCTCCGGGACCGGGAGTTATGGCTACACCTTC.

The chain joins TRBV7-8 to TRBJ2-2; 7 bases match TRBD2. The CDR3 extends over 15 amino acids. Per germline, CDR1 SGHVS and CDR2 FQNEAQ. Germline trimming cut 1 base from V and 6 bases from J; bases unmatched to any gene: 5. CDR3: CASSLVWGGAGELFF. The CDR3 DNA sequence: TGTGCCAGCAGCTTAGTATGGGGGGGAGCCGGGGAGCTGTTTTTT.

The genes are TRBV28 and TRBJ2-7; the match to TRBD1 covers 7 bases. J was trimmed by 2 bases and V by 3 bases; bases with no gene match: 4. From germline, CDR1 is MDHEN and CDR2 SYDVKM. The CDR3 has 14 residues. The CDR3 DNA sequence: TGTGCCAGCAGTTTCCGGGACAGACCCTACGAGCAGTACTTC. Its translation is CASSFRDRPYEQYF.

This clone came up a few times. Other DNA sequences in this sample translate to the same CDR3. The chain carries TRBV4-1 and TRBJ1-1; no firm D call. Trimming took off 1 base at V and 3 bases at J, with 6 bases between the two ends. The CDR3 is 13 residues long. The V gene's germline CDR1 is MGHRA and CDR2 YSYEKL. The DNA of the CDR3 is TGCGCCAGCAGCCAAGGGCAGTACACTGAAGCTTTCTTT. It encodes CASSQGQYTEAFF.

This clone was seen only once. The genes are TRBV9 and TRBJ2-7; 7 bases match TRBD2. The CDR3 runs 14 residues. The V gene end was trimmed by 6 bases and the J gene end by 0 bases; junction bases not matched to a gene: 6. The V gene's germline CDR1 is SGDLS and CDR2 YYNGEE. The chain's CDR3 is CASNPSGSSYEQYF. In nucleotides, the CDR3 is TGTGCCAGCAACCCTAGCGGAAGCTCCTACGAGCAGTACTTC.

The V and J genes are TRBV18 and TRBJ2-3; D not certain. The CDR3 loop spans 14 amino acids. Between the trimmed V and J ends, which lost 5 bases and 4 bases, there was a span of 13 bases. CDR1 is KGHSH and CDR2 is LQKENI in the germline V gene. Written as DNA, the CDR3 is TGTGCCAGCTCATCCCCTACCCCCGCAGATACGCAGTATTTT. It codes for CASSSPTPADTQYF. The full variable domain, in which reference TRBV18 and TRBJ2-3 provide the parts outside the CDR3, is NAGVMQNPRHLVRRRGQEARLRCSPMKGHSHVYWYRQLPEEGLKFMVYLQKENIIDESGMPKERFSAEFPKEGPSILRIQQVVRGDSAAYFCASSSPTPADTQYFGPGTRLTVL.

Only a few counts were recorded for this clone. The V and J genes are TRBV6-1 and TRBJ2-5; 8 bases map to TRBD1. The J segment lost 3 bases and the V segment lost 8 bases, leaving 8 bases of the junction unmatched. The germline V gene encodes CDR1 MNHNS and CDR2 SASEGT. This CDR3 is built from 14 residues. CDR3 nucleotides: TGTGCCAGCGAAACTGGGACAGGTGAAGAGACCCAGTACTTC. Protein: CASETGTGEETQYF.

This clone appeared a few times. This sequence joins TRBV15 and TRBJ1-2; 10 bases fit TRBD1. The CDR3 loop spans 15 amino acids. Germline V lookup: CDR1 LNHNV, CDR2 YYDKDF (reference sequence). The trim removed 3 bases at V and 4 bases at J, leaving 5 bases unmatched. CDR3 region: CATSRGTGATYGYTF. DNA of the CDR3: TGTGCCACCAGCAGGGGGACAGGGGCTACCTATGGCTACACCTTC.

The chain carries TRBV25-1 and TRBJ1-1; D call uncertain. The CDR3 is made up of 12 amino acids. Germline V lookup: CDR1 MGHDK, CDR2 SYGVNS. V was trimmed by 5 bases and J by 6 bases, leaving 10 bases between them. The DNA for the CDR3 is TGTGCCAGCAGTCCCGGCGGTCCTGAAGCTTTCTTT. Translation: CASSPGGPEAFF.

The count of this clone is one. This chain links TRBV19 with TRBJ1-1; 7 bases are shared with TRBD1. V trimming: 5 bases; J trimming: 5 bases; junction bases outside the gene matches: 8. Germline CDR1 reads LNHDA; CDR2 reads SQIVND (reference sequence). The CDR3 runs to 14 residues. CDR3 in DNA: TGTGCCAGTAGTTCCCGGACAGGACTAACTGAAGCTTTCTTT. Translation: CASSSRTGLTEAFF.